A single sample is the source of the 30 T cell receptor beta chains below, sequenced in a study of OX40 agonist ivuxolimab in advanced cancers. The table came from immunoSEQ multiplex PCR; TCRdb's copy has only in-frame clones and leaves some out. This sample carries about 100,000 clones, more than 80% of them seen once, and the ten largest clones take about 5.5%. The input for sequencing was CD4+ or CD8+ T cells sorted from blood, taken in a trial of the OX40 agonist ivuxolimab. The receptors were gathered from an adult with an advanced solid tumor such as melanoma, head and neck, liver or kidney cancer.

The sample holds a few counts of this clone. V gene TRBV5-6 combines with J gene TRBJ2-1; maybe TRBD2 (7 bases). The CDR3 is made up of 16 amino acids. Per the germline V gene, CDR1 is SGHDT and CDR2 is YYEEEE. V lost 4 bases to trimming and J lost 0 bases, with 14 bases between them. This chain's CDR3 is CASSLRGGHSYNEQFF. CDR3 nucleotides: TGTGCCAGCAGCCTTAGGGGGGGCCACTCCTACAATGAGCAGTTCTTC. Full variable domain (outside the CDR3, taken from reference TRBV5-6 and TRBJ2-1): DAGVTQSPTHLIKTRGQQVTLRCSPKSGHDTVSWYQQALGQGPQFIFQYYEEEERQRGNFPDRFSGHQFPNYSSELNVNALLLGDSALYLCASSLRGGHSYNEQFFGPGTRLTVL.

This clone has ten or more counts. V usage is TRBV5-8 and J usage is TRBJ1-2; D is uncertain. The CDR3 extends over 13 amino acids. Per germline, CDR1 SGHTS and CDR2 YDEGEE. With 2 bases removed from V and 5 bases from J, the gap between germline ends came to 10 bases. The CDR3: CASSLEGRYGYTF. Written as DNA, the CDR3 is TGTGCCAGCAGCTTAGAGGGAAGGTATGGCTACACCTTC.

This clone is a singleton in its sample. The genes are TRBV5-6 and TRBJ2-1; D uncertain. The CDR3 runs to 14 residues. Looked up from germline, CDR1 is SGHDT and CDR2 is YYEEEE. With 5 bases removed from V and 0 bases from J, the gap between germline ends came to 9 bases. The CDR3 DNA reads TGTGCCAGCAGTCTTTCCCCCTCCTACAATGAGCAGTTCTTC. Protein: CASSLSPSYNEQFF.

V gene TRBV14 combines with J gene TRBJ2-5, with 9 nucleotides matching TRBD1. V was clipped by 5 bases and J by 0 bases; unmatched bases: 13. Germline values: CDR1 SGHDN, CDR2 FVKESK. The CDR3 has 18 residues. The CDR3 DNA is TGTGCCAGCAGCTCGCGGAGGGGACAGGGTCTGTACCAAGAGACCCAGTACTTC. Its translation: CASSSRRGQGLYQETQYF.

The rearrangement links TRBV28 to TRBJ2-7; no firm D call. The CDR3 consists of 11 residues. V was cut by 4 bases and J by 4 bases, with 5 bases left in between. Germline CDR1 is MDHEN and CDR2 is SYDVKM. This chain's CDR3 is CASSSLYEQYF. The CDR3 DNA reads TGTGCCAGCAGTTCCTTATACGAGCAGTACTTC.

The chain recombines TRBV4-3 with TRBJ2-4, with D possibly matching TRBD2 (6 bases). The CDR3 spans 15 residues. Germline assignment: CDR1 LGHNA and CDR2 YSLEER. V shed 0 bases and J shed 7 bases, with 13 bases lying between them. The CDR3 coding sequence is TGCGCCAGCAGCCAAGATACCCGCGGGGCGAACATTCAGTACTTC. Translating it yields CASSQDTRGANIQYF.

CDR3 sequence (DNA): TGTGCCAGCAGCGGAGAAAAACTGTTTTTT. Protein: CASSGEKLFF. The chain recombines TRBV6-1 with TRBJ1-4; D unresolved. There are 10 residues in the CDR3. The germline CDR1 and CDR2 sequences are MNHNS and SASEGT. Trimming pared 6 bases from V and 8 bases from J, leaving 4 bases between.

The chain is built from TRBV30 and TRBJ2-7, with unresolved D. This CDR3 comprises 15 residues. The germline V and J ends were trimmed by 1 base and 3 bases, with 16 bases remaining between them. Germline lookup yields CDR1 GTSNPN and CDR2 SVGIG (reference sequence). CDR3 amino acids: CAWSAPPRGNYEQYF. CDR3 nucleotides: TGTGCCTGGAGTGCCCCGCCGCGAGGAAACTACGAGCAGTACTTC.

The gene calls are TRBV6-5 and TRBJ1-2, with D maybe TRBD1 (5 bases). Trimming removed 5 bases from V and 6 bases from J, with 19 bases in between. The CDR3 sequence is 15 residues long. Germline V gene sequence: CDR1 MNHEY, CDR2 SVGAGI. Here the CDR3 DNA reads TGTGCCAGCAGTCCCCTGGGGCAGGGAGTGCATGGCTACACCTTC. It encodes CASSPLGQGVHGYTF.

CDR3 sequence: CASSLALGAGANVLTF. The DNA for the CDR3 is TGCGCCAGCAGCTTGGCCCTGGGGGCTGGGGCCAACGTCCTGACTTTC. This chain connects TRBV5-1 to TRBJ2-6, with D perhaps given as TRBD1 or TRBD2 (5 bases each). V dropped 0 bases and J dropped 2 bases, with 9 bases sitting between them. Germline assignment: CDR1 SGHRS and CDR2 YFSETQ. CDR3 length: 16 amino acids.

The V gene is TRBV5-1, the J gene TRBJ1-4, with 8 bases lining up with TRBD1. The CDR3 is made up of 16 amino acids. With V trimmed by 0 bases and J by 0 bases, 1 base remained unmatched. Germline V gives CDR1 SGHRS, CDR2 YFSETQ. The CDR3 sequence: CASSLGQGSTNEKLFF. For the CDR3, the DNA is TGCGCCAGCAGCTTGGGACAGGGGTCAACTAATGAAAAACTGTTTTTT.

This chain joins TRBV5-1 and TRBJ1-2; D ambiguous. The CDR3 is 15 residues long. Looked up from germline, CDR1 is SGHRS and CDR2 is YFSETQ. Between the trimmed V and J ends, which lost 0 bases and 8 bases, there was a span of 17 bases. The chain's CDR3 is CASSLALNQDPGYTF. DNA of the CDR3: TGCGCCAGCAGCTTGGCCTTGAACCAAGACCCCGGCTACACCTTC.

This clone was observed a few times. This chain links TRBV5-6 with TRBJ2-5, with D perhaps matching TRBD1 or TRBD2 (5 bases each). With 2 bases removed from V and 5 bases from J, the gap between germline ends came to 16 bases. From germline, CDR1 is SGHDT and CDR2 YYEEEE. This CDR3 comprises 15 residues. The CDR3 DNA sequence: TGTGCCAGCAGCTTAGGGGAGTTGGGTCAGGAGACCCAGTACTTC. Protein sequence: CASSLGELGQETQYF.

This chain connects TRBV15 to TRBJ2-1; the D gene could be TRBD1 or TRBD2 (6 bases each). Germline assignment: CDR1 LNHNV and CDR2 YYDKDF (reference sequence). This CDR3 has 14 residues. The germline V and J ends were trimmed by 8 bases and 6 bases, with 17 bases remaining between them. In DNA, the CDR3 is TGTGCCACCCTCGGGACCGAGGGGGGCAATGAGCAGTTCTTC. Protein: CATLGTEGGNEQFF.

The chain combines TRBV5-1 with TRBJ2-6; 10 bases agree with TRBD1. This CDR3 comprises 20 residues. CDR1 is SGHRS and CDR2 is YFSETQ in the germline V gene. V lost 3 bases to trimming and J lost 0 bases; unmatched junction nucleotides: 12. DNA for the CDR3: TGCGCCAGCAGCTCACCAGGACAGGGGGTTCCGAGCTCTGGGGCCAACGTCCTGACTTTC. Translation gives CASSSPGQGVPSSGANVLTF.

This chain uses TRBV27 with TRBJ2-7; 7 nucleotides match TRBD2. The CDR3 is 15 amino acids. V gave up 8 bases and J gave up 5 bases; unmatched junction bases: 15. Germline CDR1 MNHEY, CDR2 SMNVEV (reference sequence). The CDR3 reads CASASAAAGEDEQYF. As DNA, the CDR3 is TGTGCCAGCGCCTCCGCGGCGGCGGGAGAAGACGAGCAGTACTTC.

CDR3 DNA sequence: TGTGCTAGTGGTCCGCCGATGAGTAGCACAGATACGCAGTATTTT. It yields the protein CASGPPMSSTDTQYF. The chain links TRBV12-5 to TRBJ2-3, with no clear D. The CDR3 has 15 residues. Trimming removed 5 bases at V and 0 bases at J, with 12 bases between. CDR1 and CDR2 (germline): LGHNT, FRNRAP.

This clone was seen once. The chain couples TRBV14 to TRBJ2-7; D is unclear. From germline, CDR1 is SGHDN and CDR2 FVKESK. The CDR3 is 14 residues long. V was cut by 0 bases and J by 1 base, with 7 bases left in between. CDR3 amino acids: CASSQEGWSYEQYF. Here the CDR3 DNA reads TGTGCCAGCAGCCAAGAAGGGTGGTCCTACGAGCAGTACTTC.

V gene TRBV19 combines with J gene TRBJ2-6; D possibly corresponds to TRBD2 (5 bases). Looked up from germline, CDR1 is LNHDA and CDR2 is SQIVND (reference sequence). The CDR3 has 16 residues. The V end was cut by 4 bases, the J end by 0 bases, with 10 bases between. CDR3 in amino acids: CASSTWTGSGANVLTF. DNA of the CDR3: TGTGCCAGTAGTACCTGGACTGGCTCTGGGGCCAACGTCCTGACTTTC.

This clone has just one count. The V gene is TRBV7-6, the J gene TRBJ2-7; 8 nucleotides agree with TRBD2. V trimming: 4 bases; J trimming: 4 bases; junction bases outside the gene matches: 12. The V gene's germline CDR1 is SGHVS and CDR2 FNYEAQ. This CDR3 has 16 amino acids. CDR3 region: CASSSFQTTSVYEQYF. The DNA of the CDR3 is TGTGCCAGCAGCTCGTTTCAAACGACTAGCGTTTACGAGCAGTACTTC.

This chain uses TRBV6-1 with TRBJ2-1; 13 bases are a match to TRBD2. Germline V lookup: CDR1 MNHNS, CDR2 SASEGT. J lost 4 bases, V lost 7 bases, and 4 bases had no gene match. This CDR3 has 15 residues. The CDR3 region has the DNA TGTGCCAGCACGGGACTAGCGGGACCTTACAATGAGCAGTTCTTC. It specifies CASTGLAGPYNEQFF.

CDR3 sequence reads: CASAWNGLSSGANVLTF. The CDR3 DNA reads as TGCGCCAGCGCCTGGAACGGGTTGAGCTCTGGGGCCAACGTCCTGACTTTC. The V call is TRBV5-1, the J call TRBJ2-6, with unresolved D. V was pared by 7 bases and J by 0 bases, with 17 bases between. The germline CDR1 and CDR2 sequences are SGHRS and YFSETQ. The CDR3 spans 17 residues.

V usage is TRBV5-1 and J usage is TRBJ1-6; maybe TRBD1 (5 bases). V was cut by 1 base and J by 6 bases, with 8 bases left in between. This CDR3 comprises 14 residues. Per germline, CDR1 SGHRS and CDR2 YFSETQ. The CDR3 is CASSLPGTNSPLHF. Written as DNA, the CDR3 is TGCGCCAGCAGCTTGCCGGGGACTAATTCACCCCTCCACTTT.

The V call is TRBV7-9, the J call TRBJ1-2, with TRBD1 matching over 8 bases. The germline V gene encodes CDR1 SEHNR and CDR2 FQNEAQ (reference sequence). The CDR3 loop spans 12 amino acids. V lost 3 bases, J lost 6 bases, and 0 bases stayed unmatched. CDR3 DNA sequence: TGTGCCAGCAGCTTGGACAGGGATGGCTACACCTTC. Its protein is CASSLDRDGYTF. The full variable domain, rest sourced from reference TRBV7-9 and TRBJ1-2, is DTGVSQNPRHKITKRGQNVTFRCDPISEHNRLYWYRQTLGQGPEFLTYFQNEAQLEKSRLLSDRFSAERPKGSFSTLEIQRTEQGDSAMYLCASSLDRDGYTFGSGTRLTVV.

The V call is TRBV7-2, the J call TRBJ2-4, with 10 bases matching TRBD1. The junction had 13 bases not matched to a gene; V was cut back by 5 bases and J by 0 bases. The CDR3 sequence is 19 residues long. CDR1 SGHTA and CDR2 FQGNSA come from the germline V gene. CDR3 nucleotides: TGTGCCAGCAGCCGGATGACAGGGGGCCCTTACCTAGCCAAAAACATTCAGTACTTC. Translated: CASSRMTGGPYLAKNIQYF.

V usage is TRBV5-6 and J usage is TRBJ1-1, with TRBD1 as a possible D gene (5 bases). The CDR3 consists of 16 residues. V lost 0 bases, J lost 3 bases, and 15 bases lay in between. The germline CDR1 and CDR2 sequences are SGHDT and YYEEEE. CDR3 sequence (DNA): TGTGCCAGCAGCTTGGGGATAGGGGCCGGGGACACTGAAGCTTTCTTT. Translation: CASSLGIGAGDTEAFF. Drawing the rest from reference TRBV5-6 and TRBJ1-1, the complete variable domain is DAGVTQSPTHLIKTRGQQVTLRCSPKSGHDTVSWYQQALGQGPQFIFQYYEEEERQRGNFPDRFSGHQFPNYSSELNVNALLLGDSALYLCASSLGIGAGDTEAFFGQGTRLTVV.

The chain recombines TRBV4-1 with TRBJ1-1, with D uncertain. The V end was cut by 4 bases, the J end by 3 bases, with 21 bases between. Germline CDR1 and CDR2: MGHRA and YSYEKL. The CDR3 runs 17 residues. CDR3 sequence reads: CASSLVGPPPLDTEAFF. CDR3 bases: TGCGCCAGCAGCCTGGTGGGCCCTCCCCCATTGGACACTGAAGCTTTCTTT.

This sequence joins TRBV15 and TRBJ2-4; the D is unclear. There are 15 residues in the CDR3. Trimming took 5 bases from V and 0 from J, leaving 11 bases between them. In germline, CDR1 is LNHNV, CDR2 YYDKDF (reference sequence). In DNA form, the CDR3 reads TGTGCCACCAGCGAAACGGGCAGAGCCAAAAACATTCAGTACTTC. Translating it yields CATSETGRAKNIQYF.

V and J are TRBV12-5 and TRBJ2-5, with TRBD1 identical over 8 bases. The DNA end is more similar to TRBJ2-7, so the J call may be wrong. This CDR3 comprises 14 residues. Germline values: CDR1 LGHNT, CDR2 FRNRAP. The CDR3 DNA follows: TGTGCTAGTGGTTATACCGGGACAGGCTACGAGCAGTACTTC. Amino acids: CASGYTGTGYEQYF.

This clone appeared a few times. The V and J genes are TRBV6-1 and TRBJ1-3, with D unclear. The CDR3 has 13 amino acids. Deletions cut 9 bases from V and 0 bases from J, with 9 bases between. Germline CDR1 and CDR2: MNHNS and SASEGT. This CDR3 is CASGAYSGNTIYF. CDR3 bases: TGTGCCAGTGGCGCTTACTCTGGAAACACCATATATTTT.